This T cell receptor (beta chain) emerged from a study of blood T cell repertoires in COVID-19. This clone has a handful of counts. TCRdb keeps only in-frame clones here, not all; method: immunoSEQ multiplex PCR. The sample includes 130,000 to 150,000 clones, more than 75% of them seen just once. The CDR3 runs to 13 residues. Germline V CDR1 and CDR2: MNHNS, SASEGT. Trimming at V came to 5 bases and at J to 9 bases, leaving 6 bases not matched to a gene. The receptor's source is a man aged 55 to 69 with acute or convalescent COVID-19. Sequences were obtained from peripheral blood. V usage is TRBV6-1 and J usage is TRBJ1-5, with 8 bases identical to TRBD1. This chain's CDR3 is CASSSGGAWPQHF. CDR3 nucleotides: TGTGCCAGCAGTTCAGGGGGCGCCTGGCCCCAGCATTTT.